The 30 T cell receptor beta chains reported below all come from one sample, sequenced in a study of T cells in Graves' hyperthyroidism and ophthalmopathy. What was amplified from RNA transcripts were TCR beta CDR3 regions. First-round RT-PCR of the TCR CDR3 relied on the HTBI primer set. TCRdb fed the multiplex PCR reads into MiXCR, producing one record per CDR3 protein. This sample has 530,000 or so distinct CDR3 sequences, with under 60% found just once. Specimen: peripheral blood or thyroid tissue (not recorded which). The receptors originated from a woman in her late teens or twenties with Graves' hyperthyroidism.

At least ten counts were recorded for this clonotype. This sequence joins TRBV29-1 and TRBJ2-3; D unclear. Germline values: CDR1 SQVTM, CDR2 ANQGSEA. This CDR3 contains 14 residues. The V gene lost 3 bases and the J gene lost 1 base, with 11 bases spanning the gap. The CDR3 spells CSVDFGGRTDTQYF. The CDR3 region has the DNA TGCAGCGTTGATTTTGGCGGCCGCACAGATACGCAGTATTTT.

V and J are TRBV20-1 and TRBJ2-7, with a weak D call TRBD2 (7 bases). CDR1 and CDR2 from the germline V gene are DFQATT and SNEGSKA (reference sequence). The ends were cut back, 0 bases at V and 1 base at J, with 22 bases in the middle. The CDR3 totals 18 residues. As DNA, the CDR3 is TGCAGTGCTAGAGATAAATTGCTTGGGGGGGCCCCTTCCTACGAGCAGTACTTC. Its protein is CSARDKLLGGAPSYEQYF.

This clonotype was seen at least ten times. This chain links TRBV15 with TRBJ1-5; 7 bases fit TRBD1. CDR1 LNHNV and CDR2 YYDKDF come from the germline V gene (reference sequence). The CDR3 sequence is 21 residues long. Trimming at V came to 1 base and at J to 2 bases, leaving 20 bases not matched to a gene. The CDR3 region is CATSRGGVRGGRHMGNQPQHF. For the CDR3, the DNA is TGTGCCACCAGCAGAGGGGGGGTCCGAGGGGGCCGTCACATGGGCAATCAGCCCCAGCATTTT.

This clonotype was seen more than once but under ten times. A read error may account for a junction end that differs from germline. This chain joins TRBV7-9 and TRBJ2-7; D may be TRBD1 or TRBD2 (6 bases each). This CDR3 spans 14 amino acids. Germline CDR1 SEHNR, CDR2 FQNEAQ (reference sequence). Here the CDR3 DNA reads TGCGCCAGCAGCCGGAGTCGGGGGCCTTACGAGCAGTACTTC. Translated, it gives CASSRSRGPYEQYF.

This clonotype was detected only a few times. The chain combines TRBV4-3 with TRBJ2-2; a weak D match, TRBD2 (5 bases). With 1 base removed from V and 1 base from J, the gap between germline ends came to 7 bases. Germline V gene data show CDR1 as LGHNA and CDR2 as YSLEER. This CDR3 is built from 15 residues. CDR3 loop: CASSQGLKNTGELFF. CDR3 bases: TGCGCCAGCAGCCAAGGACTAAAGAACACCGGGGAGCTGTTTTTT.

This clonotype has ten or more counts. The chain uses TRBV5-1 and TRBJ2-2; 7 bases map to TRBD2. V shed 0 bases and J 4 bases; nucleotides not matched to a gene: 6. Per germline, CDR1 SGHRS and CDR2 YFSETQ. The CDR3 runs 16 residues. DNA for the CDR3: TGCGCCAGCAGCTTGGCCACGGGAGGCGGCACCGGGGAGCTGTTTTTT. This gives the protein CASSLATGGGTGELFF.

This clonotype was detected only a few times. The V and J genes are TRBV3-1 and TRBJ2-5; tentative D call: TRBD1 (5 bases). This CDR3 spans 14 amino acids. Germline values: CDR1 LGHDT, CDR2 YNNKEL (reference sequence). V gave up 1 base and J gave up 1 base, with 7 bases separating them. The CDR3, as DNA: TGTGCCAGCAGCCAAGGACAGAGCCAAGAGACCCAGTACTTC. This encodes CASSQGQSQETQYF.

This clonotype was counted many times. The chain joins TRBV29-1 to TRBJ1-2; D ambiguous. V lost 3 bases to trimming and J lost 2 bases, with 10 bases between them. The CDR3 contains 13 residues. Germline-derived CDR1 and CDR2 are SQVTM and ANQGSEA. The CDR3 sequence: CSVDSAGNYGYTF. Written as DNA, the CDR3 is TGCAGCGTTGATTCAGCAGGCAACTATGGCTACACCTTC.

Notes on this clonotype: A clone one base away is much larger, so this may be a read error. The chain recombines TRBV19 with TRBJ1-1; D is possibly TRBD1 (5 bases). CDR3 length: 14 amino acids. Germline CDR1 reads LNHDA; CDR2 reads SQIVND (reference sequence). V was clipped by 5 bases and J by 13 bases, with 23 bases between them. The CDR3 region is CASSAMDRDPRVFF. In DNA form, the CDR3 reads TGTGCCAGTAGTGCCATGGACCGGGACCCTCGGGTTTTCTTT. The full variable domain, its missing parts supplied by reference TRBV19 and TRBJ1-1, is DGGITQSPKYLFRKEGQNVTLSCEQNLNHDAMYWYRQDPGQGLRLIYYSQIVNDFQKGDIAEGYSVSREKKESFPLTVTSAQKNPTAFYLCASSAMDRDPRVFFGQGTRLTVV.

Worth noting for this clonotype: One end of the junction does not line up with germline, which may come from a read error. The chain uses TRBV20-1 and TRBJ2-2, with 8 bases identical to TRBD2. The CDR3 extends over 12 amino acids. Germline V gives CDR1 DFQATT, CDR2 SNEGSKA (reference sequence). The CDR3 loop is CSAPSGTRELLF. DNA for the CDR3: TGCAGTGCTCCGTCCGGGACTAGGGAGCTGCTTTTT.

This clonotype has at least ten counts. The chain uses TRBV2 and TRBJ1-4; 8 bases fit TRBD1. The germline V gene encodes CDR1 SNHLY and CDR2 FYNNEI. V lost 5 bases and J lost 7; bases outside the gene matches: 6. This CDR3 region has 14 residues. The CDR3 coding sequence is TGTGCCAGCAGTTGGACAGGGCGGGGTGAAAAACTGTTTTTT. Translation: CASSWTGRGEKLFF.

J is TRBJ2-2 and V is TRBV4-2; 9 bases align to TRBD1. CDR1 is LGHNA and CDR2 is YNFKEQ in the germline V gene. The CDR3 extends over 13 amino acids. Germline trimming cut 9 bases from V and 9 bases from J; bases unmatched to any gene: 8. CDR3 nucleotide sequence: TGTGCCAGTACAGGGGGCGCGGTCCGGGAGCTGTTTTTT. It codes for CASTGGAVRELFF.

This clonotype was detected many times. The V call is TRBV5-1, the J call TRBJ1-2, with no clear D. Germline V gene sequence: CDR1 SGHRS, CDR2 YFSETQ. The CDR3 sequence is 16 residues long. Trimming shortened V by 4 bases and J by 0 bases, and 16 bases separated the two germline ends. The CDR3 is CASSDRTKLSNYGYTF. DNA of the CDR3: TGCGCCAGCAGCGACCGTACGAAGCTTTCTAACTATGGCTACACCTTC.

The chain employs TRBV29-1 and TRBJ1-2; TRBD1 aligns across 7 bases. The V segment lost 6 bases and the J segment 5 bases; nucleotides outside the gene matches: 6. The CDR3 runs to 12 residues. The germline V gene has CDR1 SQVTM and CDR2 ANQGSEA. DNA for the CDR3: TGCAGCGTGGGGACAGCGCAATATGGCTACACCTTC. Its translation: CSVGTAQYGYTF.

At least ten counts were recorded for this clonotype. The chain has TRBV3-1 and TRBJ2-5; D gene uncertain. Germline V gene lookup returns CDR1 LGHDT and CDR2 YNNKEL (reference sequence). This CDR3 spans 15 amino acids. The ends were cut back, 2 bases at V and 1 base at J, with 11 bases in the middle. This chain's CDR3 is CASSQFVGIQETQYF. CDR3 nucleotide sequence: TGTGCCAGCAGCCAATTCGTGGGGATCCAAGAGACCCAGTACTTC.

In this sample, this clonotype turned up many times. One end of the junction does not line up with germline, which may come from a read error. The V call is TRBV24-1, the J call TRBJ2-2, with a tentative D call TRBD2 (5 bases). This CDR3 is built from 17 residues. The V gene's germline CDR1 is KGHDR and CDR2 SFDVKD. The CDR3 coding sequence is TGTGCCACCAGTGATCCAACGGCCCTACTGACCACCGGGGAGCTGCTTTTT. Translated: CATSDPTALLTTGELLF.

This chain joins TRBV2 and TRBJ2-1; 11 bases match TRBD2. The CDR3 runs to 16 residues. Unmatched junction bases numbered 9, after V lost 4 bases and J lost 7 bases. Germline-derived CDR1 and CDR2 are SNHLY and FYNNEI. The CDR3 region has the DNA TGTGCCAGCAGTGGTCAACTAGCGGGAGCTGGAAATGAGCAGTTCTTC. Its protein product is CASSGQLAGAGNEQFF.

The rearrangement uses TRBV7-6 and TRBJ2-5; either TRBD1 or TRBD2 may fit D (5 bases each). The CDR3 length is 13 residues. Trimming stripped 5 bases from V and 5 bases from J, with 12 bases between. Germline CDR1 is SGHVS and CDR2 is FNYEAQ. The chain's CDR3 is CASSPGARETQYF. The CDR3 DNA follows: TGTGCCAGCAGCCCCGGGGCGCGGGAGACCCAGTACTTC.

The chain carries TRBV6-1 and TRBJ2-2; D possibly corresponds to TRBD1 (6 bases). The CDR3 runs to 17 residues. Trimming cost V 6 bases and J 6 bases, with 23 bases left between them. CDR1 is MNHNS and CDR2 is SASEGT in the germline V gene. The DNA for the CDR3 is TGTGCCAGCAGAGACAAACAGGGTATGGTTCGCGCCGGGGAGCTGTTTTTT. Amino acid sequence: CASRDKQGMVRAGELFF.

The J gene is TRBJ2-7, the V gene TRBV20-1; 9 bases agree with TRBD2. Germline V gene lookup returns CDR1 DFQATT and CDR2 SNEGSKA (reference sequence). V shed 4 bases and J 10 bases; nucleotides not matched to a gene: 11. The CDR3 totals 13 residues. The CDR3 nucleotides read TGCAGTGCTATTCCCGAGGAGCGGGAGGATCAGTACTTC. As protein: CSAIPEEREDQYF.

The rearrangement joins TRBV9 to TRBJ2-7; the D gene is possibly TRBD2 (6 bases). The CDR3 consists of 15 residues. Germline V gene data show CDR1 as SGDLS and CDR2 as YYNGEE. Trimming removed 3 bases at V and 7 bases at J, with 20 bases between. CDR3: CASSDRAGGNNEQYF. Written as DNA, the CDR3 is TGTGCCAGCAGCGACCGAGCGGGCGGGAACAATGAGCAGTACTTC.

This clonotype was found many times. V and J are TRBV7-2 and TRBJ2-7; D is unclear. This CDR3 is 13 amino acids long. Germline V CDR1 and CDR2: SGHTA, FQGNSA. V was cut by 4 bases and J by 4 bases, with 11 bases left in between. Here the CDR3 reads CASSSYPTYEQYF. The CDR3 bases are TGTGCCAGCAGCTCTTACCCGACATACGAGCAGTACTTC. Full variable domain (rest looked up from reference TRBV7-2 and TRBJ2-7): GAGVSQSPSNKVTEKGKDVELRCDPISGHTALYWYRQSLGQGLEFLIYFQGNSAPDKSGLPSDRFSAERTGGSVSTLTIQRTQQEDSAVYLCASSSYPTYEQYFGPGTRLTVT.

The chain has TRBV24-1 and TRBJ2-7; TRBD1 might be the D (5 bases). The V end was cut by 2 bases, the J end by 1 base, with 8 bases between. CDR1 and CDR2 from the germline V gene are KGHDR and SFDVKD. CDR3 size: 14 residues. The CDR3 is CATSDCDSSYEQYF. The CDR3 DNA sequence: TGTGCCACCAGTGATTGCGACAGTTCCTACGAGCAGTACTTC.

J is TRBJ2-6 and V is TRBV7-8; 9 nucleotides align to TRBD1. The trim removed 5 bases at V and 4 bases at J, leaving 12 bases unmatched. Germline loops: CDR1 SGHVS, CDR2 FQNEAQ. This CDR3 is 18 amino acids long. CDR3 coding DNA: TGTGCCAGCAGCCTTGGACAGGGGTCTAGTGGCGGGGCCAACGTCCTGACTTTC. Encoded protein: CASSLGQGSSGGANVLTF.

The chain employs TRBV29-1 and TRBJ1-3, with TRBD1 as a possible D gene (5 bases). CDR1 and CDR2 from the germline V gene are SQVTM and ANQGSEA. This CDR3 contains 13 residues. Trimming pared 8 bases from V and 0 bases from J, leaving 11 bases between. Written as DNA, the CDR3 is TGCAGCCAAGCAGGGTTCTCTGGAAACACCATATATTTT. Its translation is CSQAGFSGNTIYF.

This clonotype showed up just once. The chain combines TRBV4-1 with TRBJ2-5; D perhaps matches TRBD1 (5 bases). CDR3 length: 13 amino acids. The germline gives CDR1 MGHRA, CDR2 YSYEKL. V was clipped by 3 bases and J by 7 bases, with 12 bases between them. The CDR3 DNA sequence: TGCGCCAGCAGCCAGGGGCTGTTAGGGACCCAGTACTTC. Its protein product is CASSQGLLGTQYF.

This clonotype was recorded many times. The chain combines TRBV5-1 with TRBJ1-2; TRBD1 aligns across 7 bases. The junction had 16 bases not matched to a gene; V was cut back by 7 bases and J by 4 bases. Germline V lookup: CDR1 SGHRS, CDR2 YFSETQ. The CDR3 has 16 residues. CDR3 nucleotide sequence: TGCGCCAGCCATGAGGATGTGGGACAGTTATTCTATGGCTACACCTTC. Encoded protein: CASHEDVGQLFYGYTF.

The chain links TRBV6-1 to TRBJ2-6; the D is unclear. In germline, CDR1 is MNHNS, CDR2 SASEGT. The V end lost 4 bases, the J end lost 1 base, and 8 bases lay between the germline ends. This CDR3 has 15 residues. CDR3 amino acids: CASSAIGSGANVLTF. In nucleotides, the CDR3 is TGTGCCAGCAGTGCCATCGGGTCTGGGGCCAACGTCCTGACTTTC.

This clonotype was recorded many times. This chain connects TRBV7-9 to TRBJ1-5, with 7 bases matching TRBD1. Germline V gene data show CDR1 as SEHNR and CDR2 as FQNEAQ (reference sequence). V lost 4 bases to trimming and J lost 3 bases; unmatched junction nucleotides: 3. The CDR3 consists of 14 residues. The CDR3 sequence: CASSSGQDNQPQHF. The CDR3 nucleotides read TGTGCCAGCAGCTCCGGACAGGACAATCAGCCCCAGCATTTT.

This clonotype was observed at least ten times. This rearrangement joins TRBV19 to TRBJ1-1; no firm D call. Germline CDR1 and CDR2: LNHDA and SQIVND (reference sequence). The CDR3 is 12 residues long. The V end was cut by 10 bases, the J end by 5 bases, with 14 bases between. CDR3 in DNA: TGTGCCACCTCCCGTATTGGAACTGAAGCTTTCTTT. Its translation is CATSRIGTEAFF. Based on the CDR3 plus reference TRBV19 and TRBJ1-1, the full variable domain is DGGITQSPKYLFRKEGQNVTLSCEQNLNHDAMYWYRQDPGQGLRLIYYSQIVNDFQKGDIAEGYSVSREKKESFPLTVTSAQKNPTAFYLCATSRIGTEAFFGQGTRLTVV.